This TCR beta chain was recovered during a study of OX40 agonist ivuxolimab in advanced cancers. The wider study: In this cohort, patients received ivuxolimab, an agonistic anti-OX40 (CD134) antibody. Study-wide findings and caveats: Within 6 weeks, CD4+ and CD8+ blood T cells expanded clonally at 0.1 to 3.0 mg/kg.

With 6 bases clipped from V and 7 bases from J, the junction kept 14 bases outside the gene matches. Germline loops: CDR1 SGHNT, CDR2 YYREEE (reference sequence). The CDR3 has 17 amino acids. This clone showed up just a few times. Its antigen is not identified. Sequenced by immunoSEQ multiplex PCR; TCRdb stores in-frame clones only, minus some. The repertoire holds 25,000 to 30,000 clones, roughly 85% seen once, with 11% in the top ten. The rearrangement uses TRBV5-4 and TRBJ2-1; TRBD2 agrees at 12 bases. The specimen comprised CD4+ or CD8+ T cells sorted from blood, sampled in a trial of the OX40 agonist ivuxolimab. The receptor's source is an adult with an advanced solid tumor such as melanoma, head and neck, liver or kidney cancer. The CDR3 protein is CASTTPSSGGAGNEQFF. CDR3 in DNA: TGTGCCAGCACCACCCCCTCTAGCGGGGGGGCCGGAAATGAGCAGTTCTTC. Filled out from reference TRBV5-4 and TRBJ2-1, the complete variable domain reads ETGVTQSPTHLIKTRGQQVTLRCSSQSGHNTVSWYQQALGQGPQFIFQYYREEENGRGNFPPRFSGLQFPNYSSELNVNALELDDSALYLCASTTPSSGGAGNEQFFGPGTRLTVL.